What follows are 3 T cell receptor beta chains derived from one specimen sequenced in a study of T cell repertoires in cytomegalovirus infection. These receptors lack a known antigen. A single record per CDR3 protein comes from TCRdb applying MiXCR to the reads. This sample has roughly 920,000 distinct CDR3 sequences, with around a third found just once. The starting material was cultured CD8+ T cells from PBMCs, obtained from culture after CMV antigen stimulation. The receptors here all came from a human donor in good health (CMV status not recorded). Some clones in this sample may be carry-over from other donors' samples.

This clonotype has a handful of counts. The chain carries TRBV10-3 and TRBJ2-2, with D uncertain. V gave up 11 bases and J gave up 5 bases, with 15 bases separating them. This CDR3 spans 13 amino acids. Germline assignment: CDR1 ENHRY and CDR2 SYGVKD. CDR3 sequence reads: CAVAKPVTGELFF. The CDR3 DNA reads TGTGCCGTCGCAAAGCCAGTAACCGGGGAGCTGTTTTTT.

This chain joins TRBV2 and TRBJ1-1; maybe TRBD1 (6 bases). CDR1 is SNHLY and CDR2 is FYNNEI in the germline V gene. The CDR3 runs to 14 residues. Trimming removed 6 bases at V and 4 bases at J, with 15 bases between. DNA for the CDR3: TGTGCCAGCAGCGACAGGCTTTTCGGCACTGAAGCTTTCTTT. This sequence encodes CASSDRLFGTEAFF.

This clonotype has more than one count but fewer than ten. This chain links TRBV25-1 with TRBJ1-1; no definite D call. Per the germline V gene, CDR1 is MGHDK and CDR2 is SYGVNS. The V and J ends lost 2 bases and 4 bases respectively, with 8 bases between them. The CDR3 contains 13 residues. CDR3 region: CASSEGQSTEAFF. CDR3 sequence (DNA): TGTGCCAGCAGTGAAGGGCAGTCCACTGAAGCTTTCTTT. The full variable domain, rest sourced from reference TRBV25-1 and TRBJ1-1, is EADIYQTPRYLVIGTGKKITLECSQTMGHDKMYWYQQDPGMELHLIHYSYGVNSTEKGDLSSESTVSRIRTEHFPLTLESARPSHTSQYLCASSEGQSTEAFFGQGTRLTVV.